This TCR beta chain came from a study of T cell repertoires in cytomegalovirus infection. The wider study: HLA-B-restricted CMV epitopes that are well studied were used alongside recently identified HLA-C-restricted ones. An indication of both CMV infection and matching HLA type came from public TCR beta signatures.

General study points: Summed frequency of shared TCR beta families picked out CMV carriers who also had the relevant HLA. What dominated the ex vivo response were HLA-C-restricted CMV-specific TCR beta clonotypes.

Germline values: CDR1 SGHNT, CDR2 YYREEE (reference sequence). The CDR3 runs 14 residues. MiXCR, applied by TCRdb to the reads, yields one record per CDR3 protein. The sample carries roughly 920,000 distinct CDR3 sequences, about a third recorded once. As concerns this clonotype: Its antigen is still unknown. With a much larger clone just one base away, this may be a read error.

This material consisted of cultured CD8+ T cells from PBMCs, taken from culture after CMV antigen stimulation. The origin of this receptor is a human donor in good health (CMV status not recorded). Some clones in this sample may be carry-over from other donors' samples. This chain uses TRBV5-4 with TRBJ1-3; D not resolved. The CDR3 DNA sequence: TGTACCAGCAGCTACGAGGGTGGAGGAAACACCATATATTTT. This encodes CTSSYEGGGNTIYF.